Detailed here is one T cell receptor beta chain. The antigen is undetermined. The data stem from a study of T cells after posttransplantation cyclophosphamide. The V and J ends lost 0 bases and 4 bases respectively, with 13 bases between them. CDR1 is GTSNPN, CDR2 SVGIG, per germline (reference sequence). This CDR3 spans 15 amino acids. TCRdb's table, derived via immunoSEQ multiplex PCR, lists solely in-frame clones and lacks some. The repertoire has approximately 12,000 clones, around 83% of them found once; the top ten carry approximately 0.83%. Findings of the study overall: Donor CD8+ memory clones often dominated recipient blood repertoires at later times. After PTCy, TRB diversity resembled that of CNI/methotrexate controls.

This rearrangement joins TRBV30 to TRBJ1-5; D is unresolved. This sequence originates from a man aged 45-60 years in good health, CMV-negative, and a related stem cell transplant donor. The sequenced material came from memory CD4+ T cells sorted from PBMCs. The CDR3, as DNA: TGTGCCTGGAGTGTACTGGGAGGTTCGAATCAGCCCCAGCATTTT. Translation gives CAWSVLGGSNQPQHF.